This TCR beta chain was captured by sequencing in a study of identical twins (dated by TCRdb to between 2015 and 2016). Context from the whole study: To test whether fetal clonotypes persist, the study used deep sequencing on TCR alpha and beta repertoires from monozygotic twins, unrelated adults of various ages, and cord blood. Replicate twin experiments were performed at different times using different library preparation protocols to rule out contamination.

On the study overall, not on this receptor specifically: Recombination models systematically underestimated out-of-frame TCR alpha sharing in monozygotic twins but agreed with sharing between unrelated individuals. Out-of-frame TCR alpha sequences shared between twins showed an excess of low generation-probability sequences compared with coincidental sharing between unrelated individuals. The excess sharing between twins in beta out-of-frame sequences was weaker because fewer shared sequences reduced the signal-to-noise ratio. Zero-insertion analyses could be partly confounded by invariant T cells such as MAIT and iNKT, though diverse VJ usage argued against such confounding for most clonotypes. Abundant cord blood beta clonotypes carried fewer insertions; young adult naive repertoires showed a weaker similar trend, while memory repertoires showed none. Because the same donors could not be followed over many years, the conclusions depended on cross-sectional statistical analysis.

Regarding this clonotype: What antigen it recognizes has not been identified. No base-level quality is on record; no much larger clone is a single base apart.

The method was 5' RACE. Sequencing used an Illumina HiSeq 2000. Template switching introduced a universal primer binding site; the final cDNA contained a unique molecular identifier, enabling accurate counting of TCR cDNA molecules. First-strand cDNA for TCR alpha and beta chains was synthesized from specific primers in the conserved constant-segment region. To control for contamination, each cDNA library was double barcoded with a SMART-Mk sample barcode plus Illumina barcodes. Two successive PCR steps introduced TruSeq adapter sequences along with Illumina sample barcodes. TCR alpha and beta cDNA libraries were sequenced on the Illumina HiSeq platform with custom primers. Concerning the study's data processing: Raw reads were processed with MiGEC to extract unique molecular identifiers, and MiXCR was used to determine CDR3 positions. For each individual, recombination models were inferred using an EM algorithm with the repgenHMM and IGoR tools. Shared clonotype analysis was performed with the tcR package in R, normalizing sharing by the product of cloneset sizes. To study raw recombination without the effects of thymic and clonal selection, out-of-frame nonproductive sequences were analyzed. TCRdb trimmed public reads at Q25 via fastp, called clones via MiXCR and kept in-frame beta chains. Rows with a matching CDR3 protein are joined into one entry that keeps the most common DNA and genes. These V and J calls rely on TCRdb rather than the paper's analysis. Present in this sample are roughly 1,500,000 distinct CDR3 sequences, around 29% of which were seen just once. The ten largest clones take up about 0.27% of the sample.

The CDR3 starts with the cysteine, ends with the phenylalanine, and has 16 residues. Only CDR3 DNA is held: 48 bases, read in frame from base 1. From a lookup of the germline V gene (reference sequence), CDR1 and CDR2 are PRHDT and FYEKMQ. The V end gives up 5 bases and the J end 13 bases, leaving 18 bases in the junction not matched to a gene. All donors were healthy Caucasians. The rearrangement combines TRBV13 with TRBJ2-1, and 9 junction bases match TRBD2. The origin of this receptor is a newborn girl in good health. Source material: cord blood. DNA sequence: TGTGCCAGCAGCCTCCTTGGTTGCGGGAGGGAAGATGTTCAGTTCTTC. Its protein reads: CASSLLGCGREDVQFF. The CDR3, completed at both ends by the reference TRBV13 and TRBJ2-1 genes, gives the full variable domain AAGVIQSPRHLIKEKRETATLKCYPIPRHDTVYWYQQGPGQDPQFLISFYEKMQSDKGSIPDRFSAQQFSDYHSELNMSSLELGDSALYFCASSLLGCGREDVQFFGPGTRLTVL.